This TCR beta chain stems from a study of cytomegalovirus exposure and HLA in healthy donors. Study-level findings and limits: DRB1 showed the most TCR associations and HLA-C the fewest in a later analysis, as rates varied by HLA locus. In a later analysis, a genetic analysis reported fewer productive-TCR N-insertions in an Asian-associated ancestry cluster than the cohort average.

Every donor was a healthy person donating bone marrow. On this clone itself: Its antigen is as yet unknown.

V gave up 2 bases and J gave up 10 bases, with 11 bases separating them. This CDR3 spans 13 amino acids. The germline V gene has CDR1 MNHEY and CDR2 SVGAGI. Vbeta (60) and Jbeta (13) primers were used in the PCR. Profiled with immunoSEQ multiplex PCR; TCRdb holds only in-frame clones, not every one. The table shows roughly 250,000 clones, with around 80% occurring only once. Sequencing input: PBMCs. The chain recombines TRBV6-5 with TRBJ1-4; D unresolved. The clonotype was recovered from a girl aged 2 to 10 in good health and CMV-seronegative. The CDR3 nucleotides are TGTGCCAGCAGTTACACGCGGGCTGGAAAACTGTTTTTT. It is translated as CASSYTRAGKLFF.